The T cell receptor beta chain described here comes from a study of T-cell reconstitution after alpha-beta-depleted transplantation in children. The CDR3 is 16 amino acids. V lost 3 bases and J 4 bases, leaving 22 bases between the germline ends. Germline V gene sequence: CDR1 DFQATT, CDR2 SNEGSKA (reference sequence). This clonotype has ten or more counts. Researchers prepared the TCRbeta library using unique molecular identifiers, the study reports. MiXCR was run by TCRdb on the PCR reads, yielding one entry per CDR3 protein. The table records some 200,000 distinct CDR3 sequences, approximately 9% of them present only once.

The gene calls are TRBV20-1 and TRBJ2-7; weak D call: TRBD1 (5 bases). This material consisted of PBMCs from the stem cell graft donor, taken from the stem cell graft. This clonotype was sampled from a human donor who donated a stem cell graft to a child with acute lymphoblastic leukemia. The CDR3, as DNA: TGCAGTGCTAGCGGGCGGAGATCAGACAGAATATACGAGCAGTACTTC. Its translation: CSASGRRSDRIYEQYF.